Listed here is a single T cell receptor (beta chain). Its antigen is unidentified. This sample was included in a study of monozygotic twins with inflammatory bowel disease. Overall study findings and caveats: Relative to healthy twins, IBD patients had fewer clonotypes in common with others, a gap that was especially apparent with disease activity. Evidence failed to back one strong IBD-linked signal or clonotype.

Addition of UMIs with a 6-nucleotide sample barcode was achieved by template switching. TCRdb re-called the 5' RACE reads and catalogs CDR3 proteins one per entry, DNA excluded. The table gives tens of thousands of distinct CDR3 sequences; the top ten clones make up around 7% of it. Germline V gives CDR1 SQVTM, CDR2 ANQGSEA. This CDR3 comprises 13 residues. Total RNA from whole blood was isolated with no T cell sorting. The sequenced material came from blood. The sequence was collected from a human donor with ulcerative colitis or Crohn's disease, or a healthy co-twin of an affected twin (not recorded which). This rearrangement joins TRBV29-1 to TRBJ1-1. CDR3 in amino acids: CSVVNQFNTEAFF.